A single sample gave rise to the 18 T cell receptor beta chains below, sequenced in a study of T cell changes during pregnancy in multiple sclerosis (dated by TCRdb to between 2018 and 2021). The library came from the immunoSEQ multiplex PCR assay. Drawn from immuneACCESS, this table holds only the in-frame rearrangements with V and J called that TCRdb kept. Clones are partly lost; checked studies trace under half to an unresolved V gene and leave the rest unexplained. This sample has over 30,000 clones in its table, and 88% of those were observed once. The top ten clonotypes cover about 1.2% of the sample. This sample comprised CD4+ T cells from peripheral blood mononuclear cells, obtained before pregnancy. The receptors here all came from a female donor with multiple sclerosis, enrolled in a pregnancy study.

This chain connects TRBV5-4 to TRBJ2-3, with D unclear. The CDR3 has 14 amino acids. V was shortened by 4 bases and J by 0 bases, with 9 bases between the two germline ends. Germline CDR1 is SGHNT and CDR2 is YYREEE (reference sequence). The CDR3 protein is CASSPSRSTDTQYF. DNA for the CDR3: TGTGCCAGCAGCCCCTCCCGGAGCACAGATACGCAGTATTTT.

The J gene is TRBJ2-7, the V gene TRBV7-6; D perhaps matches TRBD2 (6 bases). Trimming removed 5 bases from V and 2 bases from J, with 16 bases in between. The germline gives CDR1 SGHVS, CDR2 FNYEAQ. The CDR3 loop spans 15 amino acids. CDR3 residues: CASSTTTSWPYEQYF. The CDR3 DNA reads TGTGCCAGCAGCACGACCACTAGCTGGCCCTACGAGCAGTACTTC.

This sequence joins TRBV30 and TRBJ1-1, with 9 bases that match TRBD1. Germline V gene sequence: CDR1 GTSNPN, CDR2 SVGIG (reference sequence). V shed 4 bases, J shed 4 bases, and the junction held 4 bases outside the gene matches. The CDR3 covers 13 residues. The CDR3 DNA is TGTGCCTGGAACAGGGGGCTTGGCACTGAAGCTTTCTTT. It yields the protein CAWNRGLGTEAFF.

V is TRBV9 and J is TRBJ2-7; 7 nucleotides align to TRBD2. Germline assignment: CDR1 SGDLS and CDR2 YYNGEE. Trimming took 3 bases from V and 2 from J; bases not matched to a gene: 2. The CDR3 covers 13 residues. CDR3 loop: CASSGGSPYEQYF. DNA of the CDR3: TGTGCCAGCAGCGGCGGGAGTCCCTACGAGCAGTACTTC.

The chain links TRBV29-1 to TRBJ1-2; D is unclear. The CDR3 is made up of 13 amino acids. Germline V gene sequence: CDR1 SQVTM, CDR2 ANQGSEA. V was shortened by 3 bases and J by 6 bases, with 14 bases between the two germline ends. CDR3 in DNA: TGCAGCGTTGATGATCTTAGACAAAATGGCTACACCTTC. This gives the protein CSVDDLRQNGYTF.

V is TRBV18 and J is TRBJ2-2; no firm D call. Germline V gives CDR1 KGHSH, CDR2 LQKENI. Trimming took 0 bases from V and 3 from J, leaving 11 bases between them. This CDR3 is 16 amino acids long. The CDR3 is CASSPPAVIHTGELFF. Here the CDR3 DNA reads TGTGCCAGCTCACCACCGGCCGTTATTCACACCGGGGAGCTGTTTTTT.

This sequence joins TRBV12-5 and TRBJ2-7; 8 bases line up with TRBD2. The CDR3 runs 15 residues. The V gene's germline CDR1 is LGHNT and CDR2 FRNRAP. V was clipped by 7 bases and J by 0 bases; unmatched bases: 8. Written as DNA, the CDR3 is TGTGCTAGTGTCTTAATAGCGGGGAGCTCCTACGAGCAGTACTTC. It encodes CASVLIAGSSYEQYF.

J is TRBJ1-3 and V is TRBV5-6; 9 positions match TRBD1. The CDR3 spans 16 residues. Germline V gene sequence: CDR1 SGHDT, CDR2 YYEEEE. With V trimmed by 4 bases and J by 8 bases, 13 bases remained unmatched. The CDR3 reads CASSTGTGRTGDTIYF. The CDR3 DNA reads as TGTGCCAGCAGCACGGGGACAGGGAGGACCGGTGACACCATATATTTT.

The chain joins TRBV5-4 to TRBJ2-3; TRBD2 aligns across 10 bases. The CDR3 has 15 residues. Germline values: CDR1 SGHNT, CDR2 YYREEE (reference sequence). Germline trimming cut 0 bases from V and 4 bases from J; bases unmatched to any gene: 2. The CDR3: CASSLVLAGADTQYF. CDR3 in DNA: TGTGCCAGCAGCTTGGTCCTAGCGGGAGCAGATACGCAGTATTTT.

V is TRBV10-3 and J is TRBJ1-3, with D perhaps matching TRBD1 (5 bases). Germline V lookup: CDR1 ENHRY, CDR2 SYGVKD. Trimming stripped 10 bases from V and 0 bases from J, with 13 bases between. The CDR3 totals 14 residues. The CDR3 DNA reads TGTGCCAACGGCGACAGCAGCTCTGGAAACACCATATATTTT. It specifies CANGDSSSGNTIYF.

V is TRBV27 and J is TRBJ1-5; 8 bases map to TRBD1. Germline-derived CDR1 and CDR2 are MNHEY and SMNVEV (reference sequence). The CDR3 extends over 19 amino acids. The V gene end was trimmed by 6 bases and the J gene end by 2 bases; junction bases not matched to a gene: 18. The CDR3 loop is CASRPGDFYRGDGNQPQHF. CDR3 DNA: TGTGCCAGCAGGCCAGGGGATTTCTACAGGGGGGATGGCAATCAGCCCCAGCATTTT.

The rearrangement uses TRBV5-1 and TRBJ1-1; D unresolved. V lost 3 bases, J lost 0 bases, and 12 bases lay in between. This CDR3 contains 15 residues. Germline CDR1 and CDR2: SGHRS and YFSETQ. For the CDR3, the DNA is TGCGCCAGCAGCTCCTTGGGAGCCATGAACACTGAAGCTTTCTTT. Encoded protein: CASSSLGAMNTEAFF.

The V gene is TRBV10-3, the J gene TRBJ1-2; D uncertain. The CDR3 loop spans 14 amino acids. Trimming shortened V by 0 bases and J by 6 bases, and 11 bases separated the two germline ends. Germline V gene data show CDR1 as ENHRY and CDR2 as SYGVKD. CDR3 DNA sequence: TGTGCCATCAGTGAGTCATCCGGGTTGGATGGCTACACCTTC. Its protein product is CAISESSGLDGYTF.

This chain uses TRBV14 with TRBJ2-7, with TRBD1 matching over 9 bases. Unmatched junction bases numbered 7, after V lost 0 bases and J lost 7 bases. CDR3 size: 15 residues. Germline assignment: CDR1 SGHDN and CDR2 FVKESK. The CDR3 DNA reads as TGTGCCAGCAGCCAAGAAGTAGGGACAGGGCGAGAGCAGTACTTC. Its protein product is CASSQEVGTGREQYF.

The rearrangement uses TRBV29-1 and TRBJ2-5, with 10 bases lining up with TRBD1. V trimming: 1 base; J trimming: 4 bases; junction bases outside the gene matches: 9. Germline CDR1 and CDR2: SQVTM and ANQGSEA. The CDR3 loop spans 16 amino acids. The CDR3 spells CSVEGDWDRGTETQYF. In DNA form, the CDR3 reads TGCAGCGTTGAAGGGGATTGGGACAGGGGAACAGAGACCCAGTACTTC.

The V call is TRBV11-1, the J call TRBJ2-5, with a possible D match to TRBD1 (6 bases). CDR1 and CDR2 (germline): SGHAT, FQDESV (reference sequence). V lost 5 bases, J lost 1 base, and 14 bases lay in between. CDR3 length: 15 residues. This chain's CDR3 is CASSPAGETQETQYF. CDR3 coding DNA: TGTGCCAGCAGCCCAGCAGGGGAAACCCAAGAGACCCAGTACTTC. The whole variable domain, filled in from reference TRBV11-1 and TRBJ2-5, reads EAEVAQSPRYKITEKSQAVAFWCDPISGHATLYWYRQILGQGPELLVQFQDESVVDDSQLPKDRFSAERLKGVDSTLKIQPAELGDSAMYLCASSPAGETQETQYFGPGTRLLVL.

This chain connects TRBV18 to TRBJ2-3, with TRBD2 matching over 9 bases. From germline, CDR1 is KGHSH and CDR2 LQKENI. This CDR3 comprises 17 residues. V was pared by 3 bases and J by 3 bases, with 10 bases of the junction left unmatched. The CDR3 nucleotides read TGTGCCAGCTCACCCCTGGCTAGCGGGATGGGGACAGATACGCAGTATTTT. This translates into CASSPLASGMGTDTQYF.

The chain recombines TRBV27 with TRBJ2-3, with D hard to call. The V end was cut by 5 bases, the J end by 0 bases, with 9 bases between. Germline CDR1 and CDR2: MNHEY and SMNVEV (reference sequence). The CDR3 is made up of 14 amino acids. CDR3 bases: TGTGCCAGCAGTGGCTCAGCGAGCACAGATACGCAGTATTTT. This sequence encodes CASSGSASTDTQYF.